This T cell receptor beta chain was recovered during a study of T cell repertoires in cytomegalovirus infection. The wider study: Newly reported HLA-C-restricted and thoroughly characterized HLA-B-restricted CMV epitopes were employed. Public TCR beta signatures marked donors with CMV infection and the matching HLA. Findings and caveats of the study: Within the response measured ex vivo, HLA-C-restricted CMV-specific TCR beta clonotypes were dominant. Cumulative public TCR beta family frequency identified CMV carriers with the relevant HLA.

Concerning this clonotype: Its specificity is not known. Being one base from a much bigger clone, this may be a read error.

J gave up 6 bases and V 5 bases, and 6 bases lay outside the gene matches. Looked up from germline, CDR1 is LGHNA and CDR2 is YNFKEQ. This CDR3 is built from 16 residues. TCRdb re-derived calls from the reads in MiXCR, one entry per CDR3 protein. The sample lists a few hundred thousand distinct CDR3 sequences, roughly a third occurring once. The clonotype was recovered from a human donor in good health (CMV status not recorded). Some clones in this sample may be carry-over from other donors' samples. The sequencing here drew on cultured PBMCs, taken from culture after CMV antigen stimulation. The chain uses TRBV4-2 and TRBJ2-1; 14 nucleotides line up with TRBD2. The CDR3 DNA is TGTGCCAGCAGCTCCTCCGGGACTAGCGGGAGCAATGAGCAGTTCTTC. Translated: CASSSSGTSGSNEQFF.